The 11 T cell receptor beta chains in this list originate from one sample, sequenced in a study of cytomegalovirus exposure and HLA in healthy donors. Vbeta (60) and Jbeta (13) primers were used in the PCR. Some clones are missing from TCRdb's copy, which holds only in-frame ones; the method was immunoSEQ multiplex PCR. In the table there are over 110,000 clones, almost 80% of which are singletons. Source material: PBMCs. All receptors derive from a man between 18 and 35 years old in good health and CMV-seronegative.

This clone appeared a few times. The chain has TRBV5-4 and TRBJ2-5; the D gene is possibly TRBD1 (6 bases). CDR3 length: 15 amino acids. Trimming stripped 4 bases from V and 5 bases from J, with 18 bases between. Germline V gene data show CDR1 as SGHNT and CDR2 as YYREEE (reference sequence). CDR3 amino acids: CASSARARGSETQYF. CDR3 in DNA: TGTGCCAGCAGCGCGAGGGCCAGGGGATCGGAGACCCAGTACTTC.

This chain joins TRBV6-6 and TRBJ2-2; the D gene is possibly TRBD2 (6 bases). Trimming took 7 bases from V and 2 from J, leaving 14 bases between them. Looked up from germline, CDR1 is MNHNY and CDR2 is SVGAGI (reference sequence). The CDR3 extends over 15 amino acids. CDR3 coding DNA: TGTGCCAGCATCGGGAGACAGTCAAACACCGGGGAGCTGTTTTTT. Its translation: CASIGRQSNTGELFF.

The chain has TRBV19 and TRBJ1-5, with 7 nucleotides matching TRBD1. The CDR3 has 16 residues. J gave up 6 bases and V 3 bases, and 11 bases lay outside the gene matches. Germline-derived CDR1 and CDR2 are LNHDA and SQIVND (reference sequence). Written as DNA, the CDR3 is TGTGCCAGTAGTATTACGACAGGGACGATACCTCAGCCCCAGCATTTT. It codes for CASSITTGTIPQPQHF. The full variable domain, in which reference TRBV19 and TRBJ1-5 provide the parts outside the CDR3, is DGGITQSPKYLFRKEGQNVTLSCEQNLNHDAMYWYRQDPGQGLRLIYYSQIVNDFQKGDIAEGYSVSREKKESFPLTVTSAQKNPTAFYLCASSITTGTIPQPQHFGDGTRLSIL.

The chain links TRBV6-1 to TRBJ1-1; 7 nucleotides match TRBD1. V was clipped by 2 bases and J by 3 bases; unmatched bases: 6. This CDR3 is built from 15 residues. Per the germline V gene, CDR1 is MNHNS and CDR2 is SASEGT. CDR3 region: CASSERGPRYTEAFF. The CDR3 DNA is TGTGCCAGCAGTGAAAGGGGGCCCAGGTACACTGAAGCTTTCTTT.

The chain combines TRBV6-1 with TRBJ2-7; 7 bases agree with TRBD1. This CDR3 spans 13 amino acids. Germline CDR1 reads MNHNS; CDR2 reads SASEGT. Losses at the gene ends were 10 bases for V and 3 bases for J; bases not matched to a gene: 9. CDR3 residues: CATSGQPIYEQYF. CDR3 nucleotides: TGTGCCACATCGGGACAGCCGATCTACGAGCAGTACTTC.

In this sample, this clone turned up a few times. The gene calls are TRBV15 and TRBJ1-5; 10 bases align to TRBD1. Per germline, CDR1 LNHNV and CDR2 YYDKDF (reference sequence). The CDR3 is 16 amino acids. Germline trimming cut 3 bases from V and 5 bases from J; bases unmatched to any gene: 7. As DNA, the CDR3 is TGTGCCACCAGCAGGGGTAGACAGGGGGCACATCAGCCCCAGCATTTT. Encoded protein: CATSRGRQGAHQPQHF.

The rearrangement links TRBV2 to TRBJ2-3; 15 bases match TRBD2. This CDR3 has 18 residues. V lost 11 bases and J lost 0; bases outside the gene matches: 12. Looked up from germline, CDR1 is SNHLY and CDR2 is FYNNEI. The CDR3 reads CAGAPGLAGGSSTDTQYF. CDR3 DNA sequence: TGTGCCGGGGCCCCGGGACTAGCGGGGGGATCTAGCACAGATACGCAGTATTTT.

V is TRBV6-5 and J is TRBJ2-5, with TRBD2 as a possible D gene (7 bases). This CDR3 is built from 13 residues. V was clipped by 6 bases and J by 3 bases, with 11 bases between them. Germline CDR1 is MNHEY and CDR2 is SVGAGI. CDR3 in amino acids: CASRRGGEETQYF. The CDR3, as DNA: TGTGCCAGCAGGAGGGGGGGTGAAGAGACCCAGTACTTC.

This clone was recorded once. V gene TRBV13 combines with J gene TRBJ2-7; tentatively, D is TRBD1 (6 bases). Between the trimmed V and J ends, which lost 0 bases and 6 bases, there was a span of 12 bases. Germline CDR1 is PRHDT and CDR2 is FYEKMQ (reference sequence). The CDR3 length is 14 residues. CDR3 residues: CASSLGTGRPEQYF. The DNA for the CDR3 is TGTGCCAGCAGCTTAGGGACAGGTAGACCCGAGCAGTACTTC.

The chain couples TRBV15 to TRBJ1-2; TRBD1 is a possible D gene (6 bases). Germline CDR1 is LNHNV and CDR2 is YYDKDF (reference sequence). The V and J ends lost 3 bases and 3 bases respectively, with 14 bases between them. This CDR3 region has 15 residues. CDR3 region: CATSRRGPLDYGYTF. The CDR3 DNA reads as TGTGCCACCAGCAGGCGGGGGCCTCTGGACTATGGCTACACCTTC.

The V call is TRBV9, the J call TRBJ1-6; D is possibly TRBD1 (5 bases). V was pared by 0 bases and J by 10 bases, with 14 bases between. From germline, CDR1 is SGDLS and CDR2 YYNGEE. The CDR3 has 15 amino acids. The CDR3 region has the DNA TGTGCCAGCAGCGTAGGTCGGCAGGGAAACTCACCCCTCCACTTT. This translates into CASSVGRQGNSPLHF.